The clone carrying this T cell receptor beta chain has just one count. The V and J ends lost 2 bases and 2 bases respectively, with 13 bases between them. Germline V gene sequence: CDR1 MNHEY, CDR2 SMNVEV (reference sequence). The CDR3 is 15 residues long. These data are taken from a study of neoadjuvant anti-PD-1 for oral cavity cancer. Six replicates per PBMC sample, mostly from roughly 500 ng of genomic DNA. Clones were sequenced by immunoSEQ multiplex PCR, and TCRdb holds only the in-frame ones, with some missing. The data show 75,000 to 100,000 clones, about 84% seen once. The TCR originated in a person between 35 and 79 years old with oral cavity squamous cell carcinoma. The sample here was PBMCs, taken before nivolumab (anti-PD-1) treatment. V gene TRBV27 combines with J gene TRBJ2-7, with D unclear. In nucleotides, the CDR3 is TGTGCCAGCAGTTTACGCCCTGGACCACCCTACGAGCAGTACTTC. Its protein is CASSLRPGPPYEQYF.